The entry that follows covers one T cell receptor (beta chain) sequence. Its target is unknown. This record belongs to a study of blood T cells in healthy people across ages. Study-wide points: Long-lived donors carried more naive CD4+ cells and greater diversity than aged donors.

The donors, aged about 6 to 100, were healthy Caucasians from Russia. Isolation yielded PBMCs, at least 6.5 million per sample, in every case. Per the germline V gene, CDR1 is LNHNV and CDR2 is YYDKDF (reference sequence). The CDR3 is 13 residues long. The V end was cut by 5 bases, the J end by 0 bases, with 7 bases between. It was with a sample-barcoded 5' primer and a J-beta primer mix that a second PCR of roughly 7 to 12 cycles was run. MiXCR was run by TCRdb on the 5' RACE reads, yielding one entry per CDR3 protein. The sample has around 1,500,000 distinct CDR3 sequences, approximately 28% seen once.

The J gene is TRBJ1-1, the V gene TRBV15; unclear D gene. This receptor was obtained from a woman aged 25 to 39 in good health. Sequenced sample: blood. The CDR3 DNA is TGTGCCACCAGCCGCAGGTTGAACACTGAAGCTTTCTTT. Translating gives CATSRRLNTEAFF.